A single T cell receptor beta chain is shown here with its context. In the same sample, other DNA sequences code for this CDR3. The entry originates in a study of blood T cell repertoires in COVID-19. The overall study: Whether acute or convalescent, the COVID-19 samples came from the United States, Italy and Spain.

With 1 base clipped from V and 7 bases from J, the junction kept 4 bases outside the gene matches. From germline, CDR1 is SGHRS and CDR2 YFSETQ. The CDR3 sequence is 15 residues long. Clones were read by immunoSEQ multiplex PCR, and TCRdb kept only the in-frame ones, dropping some. The data contain approximately 200,000 clones, roughly 84% of them seen just once; the ten biggest clones take up around 7.2%. The sample was peripheral blood. This clonotype originated in a woman aged 50 to 60 with acute or convalescent COVID-19. The chain recombines TRBV5-1 with TRBJ2-2; 10 positions match TRBD1. DNA of the CDR3: TGCGCCAGCAGCTTGAGACAGGGGGCTGGCGGGGAGCTGTTTTTT. As protein: CASSLRQGAGGELFF.